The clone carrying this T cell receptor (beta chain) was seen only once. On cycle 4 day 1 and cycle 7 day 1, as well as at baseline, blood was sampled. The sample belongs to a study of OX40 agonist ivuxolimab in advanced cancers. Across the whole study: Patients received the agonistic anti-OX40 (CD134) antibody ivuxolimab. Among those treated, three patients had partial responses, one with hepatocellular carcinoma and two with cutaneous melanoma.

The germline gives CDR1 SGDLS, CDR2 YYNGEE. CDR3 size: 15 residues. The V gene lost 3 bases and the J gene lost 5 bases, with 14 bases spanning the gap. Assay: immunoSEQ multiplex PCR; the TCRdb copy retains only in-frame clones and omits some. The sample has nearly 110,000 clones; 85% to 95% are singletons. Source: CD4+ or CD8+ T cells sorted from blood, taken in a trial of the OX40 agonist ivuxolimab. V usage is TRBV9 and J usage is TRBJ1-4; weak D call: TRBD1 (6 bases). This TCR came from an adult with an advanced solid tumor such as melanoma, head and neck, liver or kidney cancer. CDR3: CASSAFQGQNEKLFF. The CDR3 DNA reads TGTGCCAGCAGCGCCTTCCAGGGGCAGAATGAAAAACTGTTTTTT.